By sample fraction, the clone carrying this TCR beta chain is medium-sized. With 4 bases clipped from V and 3 bases from J, the junction kept 9 bases outside the gene matches. The germline CDR1 and CDR2 sequences are SGHNT and YENEEA. The CDR3 extends over 15 amino acids. The assay was immunoSEQ multiplex PCR, and TCRdb's table has in-frame clones only and misses some. The sample has roughly 890 clones; approximately 20% are singletons. These data come from a study of T cells in localized non-small cell lung cancer. V usage is TRBV11-3 and J usage is TRBJ2-7; 7 bases align to TRBD1. The source is a man aged 35-75 years with stage III lung adenocarcinoma. The source was normal lung tissue next to the tumor, collected before any cancer treatment. The CDR3 loop reads CASSWQGEGNYEQYF. DNA for the CDR3: TGTGCCAGCAGCTGGCAGGGGGAAGGGAACTACGAGCAGTACTTC.